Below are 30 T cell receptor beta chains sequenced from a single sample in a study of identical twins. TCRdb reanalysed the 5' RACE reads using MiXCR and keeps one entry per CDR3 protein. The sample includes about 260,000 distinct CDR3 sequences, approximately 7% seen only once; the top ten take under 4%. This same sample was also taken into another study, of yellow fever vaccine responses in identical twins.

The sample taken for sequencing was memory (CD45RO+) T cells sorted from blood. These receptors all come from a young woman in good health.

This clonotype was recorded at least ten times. The CDR3 DNA follows: TGCAGTGCTAAGGGCAACGGGGGGATCTCTGAAGCTTTCTTT. Translating gives CSAKGNGGISEAFF. The chain has TRBV20-1 and TRBJ1-1; D might be TRBD1 (5 bases). The germline V gene has CDR1 DFQATT and CDR2 SNEGSKA (reference sequence). Trimming removed 4 bases from V and 6 bases from J, with 18 bases in between. CDR3 length: 14 residues.

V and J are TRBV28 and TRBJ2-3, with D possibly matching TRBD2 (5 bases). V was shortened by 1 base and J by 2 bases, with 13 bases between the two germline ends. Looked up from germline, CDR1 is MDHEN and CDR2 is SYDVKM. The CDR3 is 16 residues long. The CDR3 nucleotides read TGTGCCAGCAGTTTATTTCTACGGGGTCACACAGATACGCAGTATTTT. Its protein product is CASSLFLRGHTDTQYF.

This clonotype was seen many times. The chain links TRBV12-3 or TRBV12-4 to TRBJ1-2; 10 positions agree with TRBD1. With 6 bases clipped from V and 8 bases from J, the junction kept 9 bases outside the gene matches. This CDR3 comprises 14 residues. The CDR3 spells CASSPGTGEWGYTF. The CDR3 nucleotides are TGTGCCAGCAGCCCCGGGACAGGGGAATGGGGCTACACCTTC.

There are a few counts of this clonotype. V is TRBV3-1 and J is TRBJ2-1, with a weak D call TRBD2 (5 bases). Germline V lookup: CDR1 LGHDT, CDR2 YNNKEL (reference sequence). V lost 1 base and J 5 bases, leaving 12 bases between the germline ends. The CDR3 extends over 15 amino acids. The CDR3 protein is CASSQGPLAHNEQFF. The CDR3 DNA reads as TGTGCCAGCAGCCAAGGTCCCCTAGCTCACAATGAGCAGTTCTTC.

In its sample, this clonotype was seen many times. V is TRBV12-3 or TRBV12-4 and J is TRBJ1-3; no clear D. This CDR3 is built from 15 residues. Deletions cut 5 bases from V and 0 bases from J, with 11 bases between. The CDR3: CASSAGPYSGNTIYF. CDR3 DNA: TGTGCCAGCAGTGCCGGGCCCTACTCTGGAAACACCATATATTTT.

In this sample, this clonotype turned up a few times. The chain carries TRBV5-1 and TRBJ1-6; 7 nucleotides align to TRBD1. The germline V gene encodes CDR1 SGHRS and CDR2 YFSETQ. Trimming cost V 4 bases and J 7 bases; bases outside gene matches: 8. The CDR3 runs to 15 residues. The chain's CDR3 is CASSVGQAGNSPLHF. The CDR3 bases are TGCGCCAGCAGCGTCGGACAGGCGGGCAATTCACCCCTCCACTTT.

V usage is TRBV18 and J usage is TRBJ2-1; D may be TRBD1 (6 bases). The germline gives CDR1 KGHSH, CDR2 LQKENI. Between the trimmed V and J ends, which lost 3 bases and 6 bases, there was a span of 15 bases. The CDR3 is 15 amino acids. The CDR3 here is CASSPYTTGVNEQFF. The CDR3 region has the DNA TGTGCCAGCTCACCTTATACGACAGGTGTCAATGAGCAGTTCTTC.

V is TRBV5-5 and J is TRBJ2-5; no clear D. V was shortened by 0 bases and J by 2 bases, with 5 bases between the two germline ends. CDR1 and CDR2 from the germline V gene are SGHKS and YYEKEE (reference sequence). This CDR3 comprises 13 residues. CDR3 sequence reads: CASSLVNQETQYF. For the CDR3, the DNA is TGTGCCAGCAGCTTGGTGAATCAAGAGACCCAGTACTTC.

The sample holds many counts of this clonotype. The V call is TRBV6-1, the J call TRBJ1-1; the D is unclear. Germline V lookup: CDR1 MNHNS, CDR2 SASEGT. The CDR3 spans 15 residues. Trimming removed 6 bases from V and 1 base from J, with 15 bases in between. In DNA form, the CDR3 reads TGTGCCAGCAGCCCGGATGGAGGATCGAACACTGAAGCTTTCTTT. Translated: CASSPDGGSNTEAFF.

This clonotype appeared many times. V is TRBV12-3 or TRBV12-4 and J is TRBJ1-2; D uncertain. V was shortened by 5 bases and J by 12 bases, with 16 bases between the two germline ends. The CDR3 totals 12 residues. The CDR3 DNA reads TGTGCCAGCAGTCCCCCCACCGACTTAAACACCTTC. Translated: CASSPPTDLNTF.

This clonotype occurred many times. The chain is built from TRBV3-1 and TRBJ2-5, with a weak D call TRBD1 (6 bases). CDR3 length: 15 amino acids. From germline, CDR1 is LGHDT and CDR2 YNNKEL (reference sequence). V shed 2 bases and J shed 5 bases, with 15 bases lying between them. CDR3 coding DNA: TGTGCCAGCAGCCAACGGACAGACACTCCGGAGACCCAGTACTTC. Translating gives CASSQRTDTPETQYF.

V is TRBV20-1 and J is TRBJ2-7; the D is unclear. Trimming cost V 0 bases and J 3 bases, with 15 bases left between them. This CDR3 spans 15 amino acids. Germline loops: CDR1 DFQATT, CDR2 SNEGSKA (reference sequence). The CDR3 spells CSARDWRGDGYEQYF. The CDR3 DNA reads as TGCAGTGCTAGAGATTGGAGAGGCGATGGCTACGAGCAGTACTTC.

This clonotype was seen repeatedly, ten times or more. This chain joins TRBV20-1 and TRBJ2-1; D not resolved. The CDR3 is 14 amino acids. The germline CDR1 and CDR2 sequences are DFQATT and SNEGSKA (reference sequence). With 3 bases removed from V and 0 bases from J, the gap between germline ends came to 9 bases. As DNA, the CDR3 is TGCAGTGCTAGCGGGCCCTTCTCCTACAATGAGCAGTTCTTC. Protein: CSASGPFSYNEQFF.

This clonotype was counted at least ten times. The CDR3 DNA sequence: TGTGCCAGCAGTAGGCTTCCCTGGCTCACCTTC. Its protein is CASSRLPWLTF. The V gene is TRBV12-3 or TRBV12-4, the J gene TRBJ1-2; the D is unclear. The CDR3 length is 11 residues. The V gene lost 5 bases and the J gene lost 13 bases, with 14 bases spanning the gap.

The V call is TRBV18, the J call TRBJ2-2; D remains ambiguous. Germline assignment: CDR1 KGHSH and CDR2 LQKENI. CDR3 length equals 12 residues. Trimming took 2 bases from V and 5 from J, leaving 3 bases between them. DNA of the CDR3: TGTGCCAGCTCACCAGCAACCGGGGAGCTGTTTTTT. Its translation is CASSPATGELFF.

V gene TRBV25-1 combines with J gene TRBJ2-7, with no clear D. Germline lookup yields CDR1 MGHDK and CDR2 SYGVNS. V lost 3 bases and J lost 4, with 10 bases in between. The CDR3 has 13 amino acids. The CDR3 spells CASSDDMRYEQYV. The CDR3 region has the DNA TGTGCCAGCAGTGACGATATGAGGTACGAGCAGTACGTC.

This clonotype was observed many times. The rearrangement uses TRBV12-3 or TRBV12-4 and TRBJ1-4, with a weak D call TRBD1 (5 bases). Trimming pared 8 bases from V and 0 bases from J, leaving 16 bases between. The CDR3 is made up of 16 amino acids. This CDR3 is CASQRDVRATNEKLFF. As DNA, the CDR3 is TGTGCCAGCCAGCGGGACGTAAGAGCAACTAATGAAAAACTGTTTTTT.

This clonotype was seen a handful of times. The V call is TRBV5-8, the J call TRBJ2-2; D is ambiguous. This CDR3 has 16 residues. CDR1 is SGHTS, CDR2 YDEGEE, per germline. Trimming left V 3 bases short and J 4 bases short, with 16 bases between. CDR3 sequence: CASSSGRTPGTGELFF. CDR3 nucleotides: TGTGCCAGCAGCTCTGGACGGACCCCTGGCACCGGGGAGCTGTTTTTT.

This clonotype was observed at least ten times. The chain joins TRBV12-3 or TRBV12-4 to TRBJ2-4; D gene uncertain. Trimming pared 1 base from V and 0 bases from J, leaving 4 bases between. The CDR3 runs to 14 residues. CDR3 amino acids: CASSLVVAKNIQYF. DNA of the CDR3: TGTGCCAGCAGTTTAGTGGTAGCCAAAAACATTCAGTACTTC.

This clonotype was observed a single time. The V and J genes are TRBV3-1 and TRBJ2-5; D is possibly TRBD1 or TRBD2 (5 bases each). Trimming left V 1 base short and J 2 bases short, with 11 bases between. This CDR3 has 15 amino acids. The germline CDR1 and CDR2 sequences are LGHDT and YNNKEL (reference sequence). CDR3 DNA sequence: TGTGCCAGCAGCCAAGTGGGGACCCCTCAAGAGACCCAGTACTTC. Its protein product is CASSQVGTPQETQYF.

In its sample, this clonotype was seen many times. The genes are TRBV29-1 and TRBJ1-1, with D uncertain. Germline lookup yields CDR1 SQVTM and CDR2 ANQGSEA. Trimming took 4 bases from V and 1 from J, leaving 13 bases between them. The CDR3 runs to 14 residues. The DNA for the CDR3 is TGCAGCGTTGGGGGTTCGGGAGCGAACACTGAAGCTTTCTTT. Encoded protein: CSVGGSGANTEAFF.

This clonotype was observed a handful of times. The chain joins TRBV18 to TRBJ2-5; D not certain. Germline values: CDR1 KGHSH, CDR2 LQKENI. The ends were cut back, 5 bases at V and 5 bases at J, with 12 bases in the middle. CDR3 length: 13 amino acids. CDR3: CASSGRTEETQYF. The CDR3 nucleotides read TGTGCCAGCTCAGGCCGCACCGAGGAGACCCAGTACTTC.

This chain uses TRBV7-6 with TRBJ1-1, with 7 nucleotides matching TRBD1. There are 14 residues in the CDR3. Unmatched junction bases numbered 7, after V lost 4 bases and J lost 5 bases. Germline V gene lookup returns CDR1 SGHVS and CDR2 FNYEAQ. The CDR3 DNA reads TGTGCCAGCAGCTCGGACAGGTTTGGAACTGAAGCTTTCTTT. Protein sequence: CASSSDRFGTEAFF.

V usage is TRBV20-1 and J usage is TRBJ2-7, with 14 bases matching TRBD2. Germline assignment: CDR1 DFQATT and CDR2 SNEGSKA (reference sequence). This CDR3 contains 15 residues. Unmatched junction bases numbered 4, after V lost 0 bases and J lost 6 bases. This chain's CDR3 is CSARDGTSGSREQYF. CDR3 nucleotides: TGCAGTGCTAGAGACGGGACTAGCGGGAGTCGCGAGCAGTACTTC.

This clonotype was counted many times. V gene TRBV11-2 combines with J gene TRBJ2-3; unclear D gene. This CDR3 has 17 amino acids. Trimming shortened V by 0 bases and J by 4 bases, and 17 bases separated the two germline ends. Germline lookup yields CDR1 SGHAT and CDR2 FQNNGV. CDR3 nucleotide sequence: TGTGCCAGCAGCTTAGACCCGGAAGCTATGAAATCAGATACGCAGTATTTT. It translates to CASSLDPEAMKSDTQYF.

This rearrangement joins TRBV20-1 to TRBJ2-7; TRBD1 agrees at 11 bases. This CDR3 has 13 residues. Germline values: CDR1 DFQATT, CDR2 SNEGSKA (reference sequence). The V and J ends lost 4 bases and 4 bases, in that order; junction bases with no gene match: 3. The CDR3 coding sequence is TGCAGTGCTACAGGACAGGGGGCATACGAGCAGTACTTC. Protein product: CSATGQGAYEQYF.

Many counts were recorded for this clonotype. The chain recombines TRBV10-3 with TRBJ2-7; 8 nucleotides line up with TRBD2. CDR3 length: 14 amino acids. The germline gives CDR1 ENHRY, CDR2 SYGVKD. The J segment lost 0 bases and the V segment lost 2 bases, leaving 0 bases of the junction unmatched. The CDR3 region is CAISEAGGSYEQYF. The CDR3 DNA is TGTGCCATCAGTGAGGCGGGAGGCTCCTACGAGCAGTACTTC.

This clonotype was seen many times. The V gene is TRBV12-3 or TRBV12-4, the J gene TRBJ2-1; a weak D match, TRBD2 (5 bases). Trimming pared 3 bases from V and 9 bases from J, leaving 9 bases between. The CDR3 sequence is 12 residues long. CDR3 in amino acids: CASSLGGREQFF. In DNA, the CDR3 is TGTGCCAGCAGTTTGGGCGGGCGTGAGCAGTTCTTC.

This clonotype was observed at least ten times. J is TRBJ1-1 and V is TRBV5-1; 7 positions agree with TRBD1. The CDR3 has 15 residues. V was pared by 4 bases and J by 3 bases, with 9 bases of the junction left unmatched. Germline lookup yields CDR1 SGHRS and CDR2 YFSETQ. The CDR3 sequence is CASSETGPEDTEAFF. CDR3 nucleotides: TGCGCCAGCAGCGAGACAGGGCCAGAGGACACTGAAGCTTTCTTT. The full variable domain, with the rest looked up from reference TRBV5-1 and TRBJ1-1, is KAGVTQTPRYLIKTRGQQVTLSCSPISGHRSVSWYQQTPGQGLQFLFEYFSETQRNKGNFPGRFSGRQFSNSRSEMNVSTLELGDSALYLCASSETGPEDTEAFFGQGTRLTVV.

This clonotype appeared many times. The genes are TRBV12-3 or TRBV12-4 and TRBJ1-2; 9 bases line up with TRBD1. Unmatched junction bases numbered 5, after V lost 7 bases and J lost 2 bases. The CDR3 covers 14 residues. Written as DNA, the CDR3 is TGTGCCAGCACCCGACAGGGGGGCAACTATGGCTACACCTTC. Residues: CASTRQGGNYGYTF.